The clone carrying this TCR beta chain was seen once. The sample is drawn from a study of blood T cell repertoires in COVID-19. On the study more broadly: The study drew acute and convalescent COVID-19 samples from the United States, Italy and Spain. The cDNA or gDNA used as material had been derived from T cells, B-cell-depleted T cells, or PBMCs.

Sequencing used immunoSEQ multiplex PCR; TCRdb keeps in-frame clones, though not all of them. The profile shows roughly 73,000 clones, roughly four fifths of them singletons. Germline lookup yields CDR1 SGHTA and CDR2 FQGTGA. The length of the CDR3 is 13 residues. Trimming removed 4 bases from V and 1 base from J, with 7 bases in between. The sequence derives from a man between 65 and 85 years old with acute or convalescent COVID-19. Material for sequencing was peripheral blood. This rearrangement joins TRBV7-3 to TRBJ1-1; tentative D call: TRBD1 (6 bases). CDR3 residues: CASSSGQNTEAFF. In DNA form, the CDR3 reads TGTGCCAGCAGCTCGGGACAGAACACTGAAGCTTTCTTT.